The next 19 T cell receptor beta chains were all read from a single sample in a study of regulatory T cells in long-lasting Graves disease. Relying on iRepertoire HTBI primers and Arm-PCR of CDR3 regions, the team built TCR beta libraries. TCRdb re-called the multiplex PCR reads through MiXCR, storing one row per CDR3 protein. The top ten clones hold 13% to 15% of a sample with roughly 400,000 distinct CDR3 sequences, 20% to 25% of them seen once. Regarding time point: persistent/refractory GD, antithyroid drugs over 5 years with positive TRAb. Generation of the TCR library employed RNA extracted from PBMCs. Sequencing used peripheral blood mononuclear cells (PBMCs), obtained when the disease was refractory, from a patient treated with antithyroid drugs. The receptors derive from a female donor with Graves disease.

Many counts were recorded for this clonotype. The rearrangement links TRBV11-2 to TRBJ2-1; 8 bases fit TRBD2. The CDR3 runs to 16 residues. Germline-derived CDR1 and CDR2 are SGHAT and FQNNGV. The J segment lost 0 bases and the V segment lost 5 bases, leaving 6 bases of the junction unmatched. CDR3 nucleotide sequence: TGTGCCAGCAGCGTCACTAGCGGAAGCTCCTACAATGAGCAGTTCTTC. This codes for CASSVTSGSSYNEQFF. Complete variable domain (other parts from reference TRBV11-2 and TRBJ2-1): EAGVAQSPRYKIIEKRQSVAFWCNPISGHATLYWYQQILGQGPKLLIQFQNNGVVDDSQLPKDRFSAERLKGVDSTLKIQPAKLEDSAVYLCASSVTSGSSYNEQFFGPGTRLTVL.

This clonotype was recorded at least ten times. This rearrangement joins TRBV30 to TRBJ1-1; D not certain. Looked up from germline, CDR1 is GTSNPN and CDR2 is SVGIG (reference sequence). The ends were cut back, 5 bases at V and 0 bases at J, with 10 bases in the middle. The CDR3 loop spans 13 amino acids. The CDR3 nucleotides are TGTGCCTGGGGGGTCAGTTTGAACACTGAAGCTTTCTTT. Its protein product is CAWGVSLNTEAFF.

This clonotype has a handful of counts. CDR3 sequence reads: CASSRDRTSGANVLTF. CDR3 nucleotides: TGTGCCAGCTCACGGGACAGAACCTCTGGGGCCAACGTCCTGACTTTC. The V call is TRBV18, the J call TRBJ2-6; 7 bases fit TRBD1. V lost 4 bases, J lost 0 bases, and 3 bases stayed unmatched. The CDR3 is made up of 16 amino acids. Germline assignment: CDR1 KGHSH and CDR2 LQKENI.

This clonotype showed up many times. This rearrangement joins TRBV2 to TRBJ2-5; 7 bases align to TRBD1. CDR3 length: 15 amino acids. Losses at the gene ends were 3 bases for V and 1 base for J; bases not matched to a gene: 5. Germline V lookup: CDR1 SNHLY, CDR2 FYNNEI. The CDR3 DNA is TGTGCCAGCAGTGAGGGGACAGACATCCAAGAGACCCAGTACTTC. Translating gives CASSEGTDIQETQYF.

This clonotype has only a few counts. V usage is TRBV11-2 and J usage is TRBJ2-7, with 12 bases fitting TRBD1. The germline CDR1 and CDR2 sequences are SGHAT and FQNNGV. The V and J ends lost 6 bases and 6 bases, in that order; junction bases with no gene match: 12. The CDR3 spans 16 residues. Here the CDR3 reads CASSYGTGGLMGEQYF. CDR3 sequence (DNA): TGTGCCAGCAGTTATGGGACAGGGGGCTTAATGGGCGAGCAGTACTTC.

In this sample, this clonotype turned up a few times. The chain recombines TRBV18 with TRBJ2-7; the match to TRBD1 covers 9 bases. Germline V gives CDR1 KGHSH, CDR2 LQKENI. This CDR3 has 15 residues. The V and J ends lost 3 bases and 6 bases, in that order; junction bases with no gene match: 9. The CDR3 DNA is TGTGCCAGCTCACCCGCCGGGACAGGGCTGTCCGAGCAGTACTTC. This gives the protein CASSPAGTGLSEQYF.

This clonotype was seen more than once but under ten times. The CDR3 loop is CATSRDRGHLSPLHF. DNA of the CDR3: TGTGCCACCAGCAGAGATAGGGGACACCTTTCACCCCTCCACTTT. The chain recombines TRBV15 with TRBJ1-6; the D gene is possibly TRBD1 (6 bases). Trimming cost V 0 bases and J 9 bases, with 12 bases left between them. The length of the CDR3 is 15 residues. CDR1 LNHNV and CDR2 YYDKDF come from the germline V gene (reference sequence).

The chain joins TRBV2 to TRBJ2-7, with D perhaps TRBD2 (6 bases). Germline lookup yields CDR1 SNHLY and CDR2 FYNNEI. The CDR3 runs to 12 residues. Trimming removed 1 base at V and 6 bases at J, with 7 bases between. The CDR3 sequence: CASSEEGGEQYF. The CDR3 DNA reads as TGTGCCAGCAGTGAAGAGGGAGGCGAGCAGTACTTC.

This sequence joins TRBV6-2 or TRBV6-3 and TRBJ2-1; 7 positions match TRBD2. V trimming: 4 bases; J trimming: 6 bases; junction bases outside the gene matches: 6. Germline CDR1 MNHEY, CDR2 SVGEGT. This CDR3 is built from 14 residues. CDR3 coding DNA: TGTGCCAGCAGTTTATCGGCGGGAGCCAATGAGCAGTTCTTC. Translated, it gives CASSLSAGANEQFF.

Remarks on this clonotype: This is likely an artifact of a read error, given a far larger clone one base away. The chain links TRBV7-9 to TRBJ2-7; the D is unclear. V lost 5 bases and J lost 3, with 8 bases in between. CDR3 size: 12 residues. Germline CDR1 reads SEHNR; CDR2 reads FQNEAQ (reference sequence). The CDR3 sequence is CASSQIGYEQYF. The CDR3 DNA is TGTGCCAGCAGCCAAATAGGCTACGAGCAGTACTTC.

This clonotype was counted many times. This chain connects TRBV10-1 to TRBJ2-5; 11 positions agree with TRBD1. Germline V gives CDR1 WNHNN, CDR2 SYGVQD (reference sequence). With V trimmed by 0 bases and J by 5 bases, 5 bases remained unmatched. This CDR3 is 16 amino acids long. The CDR3 DNA sequence: TGCGCCAGCAGTGAGTCGGGACAGGGGGACTTCGAGACCCAGTACTTC. Amino acids: CASSESGQGDFETQYF.

The chain links TRBV6-1 to TRBJ2-7; the D call may be TRBD1 or TRBD2 (5 bases each). CDR1 and CDR2 from the germline V gene are MNHNS and SASEGT. Trimming removed 7 bases from V and 0 bases from J, with 19 bases in between. This CDR3 spans 16 amino acids. CDR3 loop: CASILDGDAGSYEQYF. DNA for the CDR3: TGTGCCAGCATTCTGGATGGGGACGCGGGCTCCTACGAGCAGTACTTC.

V gene TRBV9 combines with J gene TRBJ2-5; D is perhaps TRBD2 (6 bases). Germline V gives CDR1 SGDLS, CDR2 YYNGEE. The length of the CDR3 is 14 residues. Trimming stripped 1 base from V and 5 bases from J, with 12 bases between. CDR3 loop: CASSVKGREETQYF. The DNA for the CDR3 is TGTGCCAGCAGCGTAAAGGGCCGGGAGGAGACCCAGTACTTC. The full variable domain, rest sourced from reference TRBV9 and TRBJ2-5, is DSGVTQTPKHLITATGQRVTLRCSPRSGDLSVYWYQQSLDQGLQFLIQYYNGEERAKGNILERFSAQQFPDLHSELNLSSLELGDSALYFCASSVKGREETQYFGPGTRLLVL.

CDR3 coding DNA: TGTGCCTGGAGTCCAGGGAGTGAAAAACTGTTTTTT. Translating gives CAWSPGSEKLFF. V and J are TRBV30 and TRBJ1-4; a weak D match, TRBD1 (5 bases). Trimming cost V 2 bases and J 7 bases, with 8 bases left between them. CDR3 length: 12 residues. Germline loops: CDR1 GTSNPN, CDR2 SVGIG (reference sequence).

This clonotype was observed many times. V and J are TRBV20-1 and TRBJ1-4; a possible D gene is TRBD1 (5 bases). Germline assignment: CDR1 DFQATT and CDR2 SNEGSKA (reference sequence). The CDR3 covers 13 residues. The germline V and J ends were trimmed by 3 bases and 8 bases, with 13 bases remaining between them. The chain's CDR3 is CSASREGREKLFF. Here the CDR3 DNA reads TGCAGTGCTAGTCGGGAGGGACGGGAAAAACTGTTTTTT.

There are many counts of this clonotype. The J gene is TRBJ1-1, the V gene TRBV27; D may be TRBD1 (5 bases). Germline V gene sequence: CDR1 MNHEY, CDR2 SMNVEV (reference sequence). V lost 6 bases and J lost 6, with 20 bases in between. This CDR3 region has 15 residues. The CDR3 region is CASSPRGQTNSEAFF. The CDR3 DNA follows: TGTGCCAGCAGCCCCCGCGGACAAACAAACTCTGAAGCTTTCTTT.

V usage is TRBV6-2 or TRBV6-3 and J usage is TRBJ2-2; 8 bases align to TRBD1. V lost 5 bases to trimming and J lost 1 base; unmatched junction nucleotides: 3. The CDR3 loop spans 15 amino acids. From germline, CDR1 is MNHEY and CDR2 SVGEGT. The chain's CDR3 is CASSKDRVNTGELFF. As DNA, the CDR3 is TGTGCCAGCAGTAAGGACAGGGTGAACACCGGGGAGCTGTTTTTT.

The chain employs TRBV20-1 and TRBJ2-7, with D unresolved. V was pared by 5 bases and J by 5 bases, with 19 bases between. The CDR3 has 14 amino acids. CDR1 and CDR2 from the germline V gene are DFQATT and SNEGSKA (reference sequence). The CDR3 sequence is CSAFSDRSVNEQYF. The CDR3 DNA reads as TGCAGTGCTTTTTCGGACCGTTCCGTGAACGAGCAGTACTTC.

For this clonotype: An end of the junction differs from the germline gene, which may be a read error. V usage is TRBV20-1 and J usage is TRBJ1-1; TRBD1 aligns across 7 bases. The CDR3 is 15 amino acids. The germline CDR1 and CDR2 sequences are DFQATT and SNEGSKA (reference sequence). The CDR3 spells CSAHDRDALGTEALF. The CDR3 DNA follows: TGCAGTGCTCACGACAGGGATGCTCTGGGCACTGAAGCTCTCTTT.